This TCR beta chain was profiled in a study of Ad26.COV2.S vaccination and SARS-CoV-2 variants. V dropped 6 bases and J dropped 2; count of bases not matched to a gene: 6. The V gene's germline CDR1 is MNHEY and CDR2 SVGEGT. This CDR3 comprises 15 residues. Treatment here: approximately 18 received Ad26.COV2.S at low or high dose, single or two shots; roughly five received placebo; per-sample allocation not given. Samples analyzed were those drawn on day 63 after the first vaccine or placebo injection. An adult of 18-55 years in Boston served as donor. The protocol was immunoSEQ multiplex PCR, while the TCRdb copy is restricted to in-frame clones and leaves out a portion. This table holds about 350,000 clones, roughly 84% found once.

This sequence joins TRBV6-2 or TRBV6-3 and TRBJ2-7; 11 nucleotides match TRBD2. This sequence was found in a person between 18 and 65 years old who received the Ad26.COV2.S COVID-19 vaccine or a placebo. Material: peripheral blood, obtained in a trial of Ad26.COV2.S vaccine versus placebo. The CDR3: CASSRIAGGPYEQYF. CDR3 nucleotide sequence: TGTGCCAGCAGCCGCATAGCGGGAGGGCCCTACGAGCAGTACTTC.